Below are 24 T cell receptor beta chains sequenced from a single sample in a study of T-cell reconstitution after alpha-beta-depleted transplantation in children. For TCRbeta, the library was prepared with unique molecular identifiers. TCRdb re-analysed the PCR reads in MiXCR, keeping a single row per CDR3 protein. The sample includes roughly 100,000 distinct CDR3 sequences, 6% seen only once; the top ten take roughly 6.1%. Sequenced material: PBMCs, mostly from graft donor cells, taken 60 days after TCRalphabeta/CD19-depleted stem cell transplant. The receptors here all came from a female patient aged 2 to 10 who had a stem cell transplant for Fanconi anemia, so the T cells may come from the graft donor.

In this sample, this clonotype turned up many times. The chain links TRBV6-1 to TRBJ2-1, with 8 bases matching TRBD1. CDR1 is MNHNS, CDR2 SASEGT, per germline. There are 17 residues in the CDR3. V lost 8 bases to trimming and J lost 0 bases; unmatched junction nucleotides: 12. The CDR3 DNA follows: TGTGCCAGCGGCGGTGTAAGACAGGGGAGCTCCTACAATGAGCAGTTCTTC. Translation gives CASGGVRQGSSYNEQFF.

This sequence joins TRBV7-3 and TRBJ1-2, with a possible D match to TRBD1 (5 bases). This CDR3 has 13 residues. CDR1 SGHTA and CDR2 FQGTGA come from the germline V gene. V shed 1 base and J shed 7 bases, with 10 bases lying between them. The CDR3 DNA is TGTGCCAGCAGCTTAATCGCCGGGACTGGCTACACCTTC. Amino acids: CASSLIAGTGYTF. The full variable domain, rest sourced from reference TRBV7-3 and TRBJ1-2, is GAGVSQTPSNKVTEKGKYVELRCDPISGHTALYWYRQSLGQGPEFLIYFQGTGAADDSGLPNDRFFAVRPEGSVSTLKIQRTERGDSAVYLCASSLIAGTGYTFGSGTRLTVV.

Comment on this clonotype: A clone one base away is much larger, so this may be a read error. The chain couples TRBV12-3 or TRBV12-4 to TRBJ2-4; D may correspond to TRBD1 or TRBD2 (5 bases each). The length of the CDR3 is 20 residues. V was shortened by 3 bases and J by 1 base, with 25 bases between the two germline ends. The CDR3 here is CASSFGSETGTRWAKNIQYF. In nucleotides, the CDR3 is TGTGCCAGCAGTTTTGGGTCCGAAACCGGGACCCGATGGGCCAAAAACATTCAGTACTTC.

This clonotype was observed at least ten times. The chain employs TRBV5-1 and TRBJ2-1; TRBD1 matches at 8 bases. This CDR3 is built from 16 residues. The germline CDR1 and CDR2 sequences are SGHRS and YFSETQ. The trim removed 4 bases at V and 2 bases at J, leaving 8 bases unmatched. CDR3 sequence (DNA): TGCGCCAGCAGCCCGACAGGGGTTGGGGCCTACAATGAGCAGTTCTTC. This gives the protein CASSPTGVGAYNEQFF.

Only a few counts were recorded for this clonotype. The chain joins TRBV7-9 to TRBJ1-1; D uncertain. Trimming removed 3 bases from V and 10 bases from J, with 9 bases in between. The CDR3 is 11 residues long. CDR1 is SEHNR, CDR2 FQNEAQ, per germline (reference sequence). DNA of the CDR3: TGTGCCAGCAGCTTCAGCGGCGGAGCTTTCTTT. Protein: CASSFSGGAFF.

This clonotype is medium-sized in the sample. The chain employs TRBV20-1 and TRBJ2-2; a possible D gene is TRBD2 (6 bases). The CDR3 runs 14 residues. With 0 bases removed from V and 7 bases from J, the gap between germline ends came to 12 bases. In germline, CDR1 is DFQATT, CDR2 SNEGSKA (reference sequence). DNA for the CDR3: TGCAGTGCTAGAGAGACTAGTCCCTACGGGGAGCTGTTTTTT. The encoded protein is CSARETSPYGELFF.

This chain connects TRBV7-9 to TRBJ2-7; 9 bases align to TRBD1. Germline lookup yields CDR1 SEHNR and CDR2 FQNEAQ (reference sequence). The CDR3 spans 14 residues. Germline trimming cut 3 bases from V and 6 bases from J; bases unmatched to any gene: 6. CDR3 DNA: TGTGCCAGCAGCTTCCGGGACAGGGTGTCCGAGCAGTACTTC. Its protein product is CASSFRDRVSEQYF.

This clonotype was counted many times. The chain uses TRBV5-1 and TRBJ2-6; the D gene is possibly TRBD2 (5 bases). The CDR3 sequence is 13 residues long. The germline V and J ends were trimmed by 7 bases and 1 base, with 6 bases remaining between them. Germline-derived CDR1 and CDR2 are SGHRS and YFSETQ. CDR3 amino acids: CASRGSGANVLTF. DNA for the CDR3: TGCGCCAGCCGGGGATCTGGGGCCAACGTCCTGACTTTC. Full variable domain (missing parts from reference TRBV5-1 and TRBJ2-6): KAGVTQTPRYLIKTRGQQVTLSCSPISGHRSVSWYQQTPGQGLQFLFEYFSETQRNKGNFPGRFSGRQFSNSRSEMNVSTLELGDSALYLCASRGSGANVLTFGAGSRLTVL.

This clonotype turned up a few times. The V and J genes are TRBV20-1 and TRBJ2-4; D might be TRBD1 (5 bases). The CDR3 runs to 14 residues. CDR1 is DFQATT and CDR2 is SNEGSKA in the germline V gene (reference sequence). Trimming cost V 5 bases and J 0 bases, with 11 bases left between them. In nucleotides, the CDR3 is TGCAGTGCTTGGGGCCTTCTAGCCAAAAACATTCAGTACTTC. Translated: CSAWGLLAKNIQYF.

Ten or more counts support this clonotype. The V gene is TRBV5-1, the J gene TRBJ2-4; 11 bases agree with TRBD2. From germline, CDR1 is SGHRS and CDR2 YFSETQ. The V segment lost 4 bases and the J segment 0 bases; nucleotides outside the gene matches: 0. The length of the CDR3 is 15 residues. CDR3 protein: CASSGLAGAKNIQYF. The DNA for the CDR3 is TGCGCCAGCAGCGGACTAGCGGGAGCCAAAAACATTCAGTACTTC.

CDR3 loop: CASSVVGQGLAAYNEQFF. CDR3 in DNA: TGTGCCAGCAGCGTAGTGGGTCAGGGACTAGCGGCTTACAATGAGCAGTTCTTC. The gene calls are TRBV9 and TRBJ2-1; TRBD2 matches 11 bases. V shed 0 bases and J 4 bases; nucleotides not matched to a gene: 9. Germline loops: CDR1 SGDLS, CDR2 YYNGEE. This CDR3 contains 18 residues.

This clonotype was seen repeatedly, ten times or more. The CDR3 DNA reads as TGTGCCAGCAGTGAATCCCAGGGGGGGTTGAGTGAGCAGTTCTTC. Amino acid sequence: CASSESQGGLSEQFF. The V gene is TRBV25-1, the J gene TRBJ2-1, with D possibly called TRBD1 or TRBD2 (7 bases each). Trimming pared 1 base from V and 9 bases from J, leaving 16 bases between. Germline CDR1 reads MGHDK; CDR2 reads SYGVNS. CDR3 length: 15 amino acids.

This clonotype was recorded a few times. The CDR3 coding sequence is TGCGCCAGCAGCTCGGGACAGGGGGCGGTCTATGGCTACACCTTC. Translating it yields CASSSGQGAVYGYTF. J is TRBJ1-2 and V is TRBV5-1, with 12 nucleotides matching TRBD1. CDR1 SGHRS and CDR2 YFSETQ come from the germline V gene. This CDR3 comprises 15 residues. Trimming at V came to 3 bases and at J to 4 bases, leaving 4 bases not matched to a gene.

There are many counts of this clonotype. This chain joins TRBV5-1 and TRBJ2-2; the D is unclear. Germline values: CDR1 SGHRS, CDR2 YFSETQ. The CDR3 sequence is 12 residues long. Trimming left V 3 bases short and J 3 bases short, with 3 bases between. CDR3 sequence: CASSSHTGELFF. In nucleotides, the CDR3 is TGCGCCAGCAGCTCACACACCGGGGAGCTGTTTTTT.

This clonotype was recorded at least ten times. The V gene is TRBV5-1, the J gene TRBJ2-7; 7 positions match TRBD2. CDR1 and CDR2 from the germline V gene are SGHRS and YFSETQ. The CDR3 runs 14 residues. V lost 0 bases and J lost 3; bases outside the gene matches: 3. The CDR3: CASSLAGGYYEQYF. The CDR3 DNA reads as TGCGCCAGCAGCTTGGCCGGGGGGTACTACGAGCAGTACTTC.

This clonotype has ten or more counts. The CDR3 DNA is TGCAGTGCTACCAGGCACAATGAGCAGTTCTTC. Protein sequence: CSATRHNEQFF. The rearrangement uses TRBV20-1 and TRBJ2-1; D is unclear. This CDR3 contains 11 residues. Germline assignment: CDR1 DFQATT and CDR2 SNEGSKA (reference sequence). V lost 4 bases and J 5 bases, leaving 6 bases between the germline ends.

The genes are TRBV5-1 and TRBJ1-2; 8 bases map to TRBD1. This CDR3 region has 13 residues. CDR1 is SGHRS, CDR2 YFSETQ, per germline. The V and J ends lost 1 base and 6 bases, in that order; junction bases with no gene match: 2. The CDR3 sequence is CASSLYRGNGYTF. For the CDR3, the DNA is TGCGCCAGCAGCTTGTACAGGGGGAATGGCTACACCTTC. The full variable domain, rest sourced from reference TRBV5-1 and TRBJ1-2, is KAGVTQTPRYLIKTRGQQVTLSCSPISGHRSVSWYQQTPGQGLQFLFEYFSETQRNKGNFPGRFSGRQFSNSRSEMNVSTLELGDSALYLCASSLYRGNGYTFGSGTRLTVV.

The V call is TRBV6-1, the J call TRBJ1-1, with TRBD1 matching over 8 bases. The CDR3 is made up of 14 amino acids. Per the germline V gene, CDR1 is MNHNS and CDR2 is SASEGT. The trim removed 2 bases at V and 4 bases at J, leaving 3 bases unmatched. CDR3 DNA sequence: TGTGCCAGCAGTGAATTCGGACAGGGCACTGAAGCTTTCTTT. It yields the protein CASSEFGQGTEAFF.

This clonotype was observed at least ten times. V and J are TRBV6-2 or TRBV6-3 and TRBJ2-5; tentative D call: TRBD1 (7 bases). Germline loops: CDR1 MNHEY, CDR2 SVGEGT. This CDR3 region has 10 residues. V gave up 5 bases and J gave up 13 bases, with 11 bases separating them. Here the CDR3 DNA reads TGTGCCAGCAGTGCGGGACAGCGGTACTTC. Its protein is CASSAGQRYF.

This clonotype has ten or more counts. The chain recombines TRBV25-1 with TRBJ1-4; unclear D gene. The CDR3 consists of 15 residues. V was trimmed by 1 base and J by 7 bases, leaving 13 bases between them. CDR1 and CDR2 from the germline V gene are MGHDK and SYGVNS. The chain's CDR3 is CASSESTDRVEKLFF. The CDR3 DNA follows: TGTGCCAGCAGTGAATCTACAGATCGCGTTGAAAAACTGTTTTTT.

V gene TRBV5-1 combines with J gene TRBJ2-5; D is possibly TRBD1 (6 bases). The CDR3 sequence is 15 residues long. Germline values: CDR1 SGHRS, CDR2 YFSETQ. V shed 4 bases and J shed 1 base, with 14 bases lying between them. The DNA for the CDR3 is TGCGCCAGCAGCGGAGATACAGGGATCCAAGAGACCCAGTACTTC. Protein: CASSGDTGIQETQYF.

This clonotype came up a few times. V usage is TRBV5-1 and J usage is TRBJ2-2; D gene uncertain. The ends were cut back, 4 bases at V and 0 bases at J, with 10 bases in the middle. Germline values: CDR1 SGHRS, CDR2 YFSETQ. The CDR3 length is 15 residues. CDR3 nucleotides: TGCGCCAGCAGCCCAACTACTCCGAACACCGGGGAGCTGTTTTTT. This encodes CASSPTTPNTGELFF.

This clonotype was seen ten or more times. This chain connects TRBV15 to TRBJ2-2; TRBD1 or TRBD2 may be the D gene (6 bases each). Germline V lookup: CDR1 LNHNV, CDR2 YYDKDF (reference sequence). The germline V and J ends were trimmed by 0 bases and 6 bases, with 11 bases remaining between them. The CDR3 is made up of 15 amino acids. The CDR3 DNA follows: TGTGCCACCAGCAGAGATTCGGGGGCCCCCGGGGAGCTGTTTTTT. It yields the protein CATSRDSGAPGELFF.

V gene TRBV7-3 combines with J gene TRBJ2-3; the match to TRBD1 covers 8 bases. CDR1 SGHTA and CDR2 FQGTGA come from the germline V gene. This CDR3 region has 15 residues. V lost 6 bases and J lost 6; bases outside the gene matches: 11. CDR3 in amino acids: CASSPKTGVMDTQYF. In nucleotides, the CDR3 is TGTGCCAGCAGTCCGAAGACAGGGGTAATGGATACGCAGTATTTT.